One sample yielded the 25 T cell receptor beta chains listed below, sequenced in a study of blood T cell repertoires in COVID-19. Here immunoSEQ multiplex PCR was the method, and the copy in TCRdb shows in-frame clones only, minus some. Among 200,000 to 250,000 clones listed, 86% were seen once. Sequenced sample: peripheral blood. The origin of the receptors is a man aged 30 to 45 who had recovered from COVID-19.

This clone was detected only once. V and J are TRBV7-8 and TRBJ1-2; 8 bases agree with TRBD1. The CDR3 runs to 14 residues. The V gene end was trimmed by 2 bases and the J gene end by 2 bases; junction bases not matched to a gene: 1. Germline V gives CDR1 SGHVS, CDR2 FQNEAQ. The chain's CDR3 is CASSLQGANYGYTF. The CDR3 DNA is TGTGCCAGCAGCTTACAGGGGGCGAACTATGGCTACACCTTC.

This sequence joins TRBV14 and TRBJ2-5; TRBD2 matches 13 bases. This CDR3 is 17 amino acids long. After removal of 5 bases from V and 2 bases from J, the junction contained 8 bases not matched to a gene. Looked up from germline, CDR1 is SGHDN and CDR2 is FVKESK. Here the CDR3 reads CASSARLAGGVQETQYF. In DNA, the CDR3 is TGTGCCAGCAGCGCCCGACTAGCGGGGGGAGTTCAAGAGACCCAGTACTTC. Full variable domain (rest looked up from reference TRBV14 and TRBJ2-5): EAGVTQFPSHSVIEKGQTVTLRCDPISGHDNLYWYRRVMGKEIKFLLHFVKESKQDESGMPNNRFLAERTGGTYSTLKVQPAELEDSGVYFCASSARLAGGVQETQYFGPGTRLLVL.

The J gene is TRBJ1-5, the V gene TRBV6-2 or TRBV6-3, with 9 nucleotides matching TRBD1. The CDR3 has 18 residues. The V and J ends lost 2 bases and 4 bases, in that order; junction bases with no gene match: 12. Germline V gene sequence: CDR1 MNHEY, CDR2 SVGEGT. The CDR3 nucleotides read TGTGCCAGCAGTTACGTGACAGGGGGAATTCGAAGGAATCAGCCCCAGCATTTT. Its protein product is CASSYVTGGIRRNQPQHF.

This clone was seen a single time. The chain uses TRBV5-1 and TRBJ1-5, with TRBD1 matching 7 bases. Germline CDR1 and CDR2: SGHRS and YFSETQ. With V trimmed by 8 bases and J by 2 bases, 7 bases remained unmatched. The CDR3 length is 14 residues. This CDR3 reads CARWRQGGNQPQHF. Written as DNA, the CDR3 is TGCGCCAGGTGGAGACAGGGAGGCAATCAGCCCCAGCATTTT.

The DNA for the CDR3 is TGTGCCAGCTCACCCCGGGGGAGTGGTGGCCACGGGGAGCTGTTTTTT. Encoded protein: CASSPRGSGGHGELFF. The chain recombines TRBV18 with TRBJ2-2, with D possibly matching TRBD2 (6 bases). Germline V gene lookup returns CDR1 KGHSH and CDR2 LQKENI. The CDR3 is 16 amino acids. V was pared by 3 bases and J by 7 bases, with 18 bases between.

A single count supports this clone. The V call is TRBV10-3, the J call TRBJ2-1; TRBD2 matches at 9 bases. Germline V lookup: CDR1 ENHRY, CDR2 SYGVKD. The junction had 5 bases not matched to a gene; V was cut back by 3 bases and J by 8 bases. CDR3 length equals 14 residues. CDR3 DNA sequence: TGTGCCATCAGTGACAGCGGGGGGTGGGATGAGCAGTTCTTC. Protein product: CAISDSGGWDEQFF.

The rearrangement links TRBV6-5 to TRBJ1-5, with D maybe TRBD1 (5 bases). Trimming removed 2 bases at V and 1 base at J, with 9 bases between. CDR3 length equals 15 residues. CDR1 and CDR2 (germline): MNHEY, SVGAGI. The CDR3 nucleotides read TGTGCCAGCAGTTACGGGGGGACGAGCAATCAGCCCCAGCATTTT. It codes for CASSYGGTSNQPQHF.

This clone was seen only once. The J gene is TRBJ2-3, the V gene TRBV4-1; D possibly corresponds to TRBD1 (6 bases). The V and J ends lost 0 bases and 7 bases respectively, with 14 bases between them. This CDR3 is built from 15 residues. Germline CDR1 MGHRA, CDR2 YSYEKL. The CDR3 DNA sequence: TGCGCCAGCAGCCAAGATTTTCCCACAGGGAATACGCAGTATTTT. This sequence encodes CASSQDFPTGNTQYF.

The chain joins TRBV4-3 to TRBJ1-2; the D gene is possibly TRBD1 (6 bases). The germline CDR1 and CDR2 sequences are LGHNA and YSLEER. Trimming cost V 0 bases and J 3 bases, with 14 bases left between them. The CDR3 consists of 16 residues. In DNA, the CDR3 is TGCGCCAGCAGCCAAGATCAAGGCAGGGGTTACTATGGCTACACCTTC. This sequence encodes CASSQDQGRGYYGYTF.

The CDR3, as DNA: TGTGCCAGCAGCCCAGGGGGCGGGAGGGTCACTGAAGCTTTCTTT. This encodes CASSPGGGRVTEAFF. The V gene is TRBV5-4, the J gene TRBJ1-1, with TRBD1 matching over 8 bases. CDR1 is SGHNT and CDR2 is YYREEE in the germline V gene (reference sequence). CDR3 size: 15 residues. Germline trimming cut 4 bases from V and 4 bases from J; bases unmatched to any gene: 9.

This chain joins TRBV29-1 and TRBJ2-7, with D possibly matching TRBD2 (5 bases). V lost 1 base to trimming and J lost 4 bases, with 14 bases between them. The CDR3 is made up of 14 amino acids. CDR1 SQVTM and CDR2 ANQGSEA come from the germline V gene. This CDR3 reads CSVEGPGRDYEQYF. DNA for the CDR3: TGCAGCGTTGAAGGTCCCGGACGGGATTACGAGCAGTACTTC.

The V gene is TRBV24-1, the J gene TRBJ1-4, with TRBD1 matching 7 bases. The germline CDR1 and CDR2 sequences are KGHDR and SFDVKD. This CDR3 spans 17 amino acids. V lost 1 base to trimming and J lost 5 bases; unmatched junction nucleotides: 9. The DNA of the CDR3 is TGTGCCACCAGTGATTTCAGGGGGGTATTAAAAAATGAAAAACTGTTTTTT. Translation: CATSDFRGVLKNEKLFF.

The V call is TRBV5-6, the J call TRBJ1-1; D gene unclear. Germline-derived CDR1 and CDR2 are SGHDT and YYEEEE. V was clipped by 4 bases and J by 5 bases, with 15 bases between them. The length of the CDR3 is 14 residues. CDR3 protein: CASSLPQDGTEAFF. The CDR3 DNA reads TGTGCCAGCAGCCTCCCCCAGGATGGGACTGAAGCTTTCTTT. Full variable domain (remainder filled in from reference TRBV5-6 and TRBJ1-1): DAGVTQSPTHLIKTRGQQVTLRCSPKSGHDTVSWYQQALGQGPQFIFQYYEEEERQRGNFPDRFSGHQFPNYSSELNVNALLLGDSALYLCASSLPQDGTEAFFGQGTRLTVV.

The chain employs TRBV5-1 and TRBJ1-2; TRBD1 matches at 7 bases. V gave up 0 bases and J gave up 3 bases; unmatched junction bases: 8. The CDR3 spans 16 residues. The germline V gene encodes CDR1 SGHRS and CDR2 YFSETQ. CDR3 nucleotide sequence: TGCGCCAGCAGCTTGGTGTGGGCAGGGGGTGACTATGGCTACACCTTC. It codes for CASSLVWAGGDYGYTF.

The rearrangement joins TRBV11-3 to TRBJ2-2, with 9 bases that match TRBD1. The CDR3 has 18 amino acids. Germline V gene sequence: CDR1 SGHNT, CDR2 YENEEA. V was pared by 5 bases and J by 2 bases, with 12 bases of the junction left unmatched. In DNA, the CDR3 is TGTGCCAGCAGCCCGGACAGGGGACCATTCATTAACACCGGGGAGCTGTTTTTT. Translated, it gives CASSPDRGPFINTGELFF. Full variable domain (remainder filled in from reference TRBV11-3 and TRBJ2-2): EAGVVQSPRYKIIEKKQPVAFWCNPISGHNTLYWYLQNLGQGPELLIRYENEEAVDDSQLPKDRFSAERLKGVDSTLKIQPAELGDSAVYLCASSPDRGPFINTGELFFGEGSRLTVL.

V and J are TRBV18 and TRBJ2-3; 7 bases are a match to TRBD2. The CDR3 totals 16 residues. V was pared by 0 bases and J by 1 base, with 4 bases of the junction left unmatched. The germline CDR1 and CDR2 sequences are KGHSH and LQKENI. This CDR3 reads CASSPPWGGRTDTQYF. In DNA, the CDR3 is TGTGCCAGCTCACCACCGTGGGGGGGACGCACAGATACGCAGTATTTT. Full variable domain (rest looked up from reference TRBV18 and TRBJ2-3): NAGVMQNPRHLVRRRGQEARLRCSPMKGHSHVYWYRQLPEEGLKFMVYLQKENIIDESGMPKERFSAEFPKEGPSILRIQQVVRGDSAAYFCASSPPWGGRTDTQYFGPGTRLTVL.

V gene TRBV24-1 combines with J gene TRBJ2-3, with 9 bases aligning to TRBD2. The CDR3 has 15 amino acids. The germline CDR1 and CDR2 sequences are KGHDR and SFDVKD. Trimming removed 6 bases from V and 6 bases from J; junction bases left unmatched: 9. CDR3 sequence (DNA): TGTGCCACCAGTCGGGGAACTAGCGGGCGCGATACGCAGTATTTT. It encodes CATSRGTSGRDTQYF.

The CDR3 reads CASSPHYDDGNDSGHF. As DNA, the CDR3 is TGTGCCAGCAGTCCCCACTACGATGACGGGAACGACTCCGGGCATTTT. V is TRBV28 and J is TRBJ1-5; D is uncertain. Germline V lookup: CDR1 MDHEN, CDR2 SYDVKM. Trimming took off 5 bases at V and 15 bases at J, with 29 bases between the two ends. The CDR3 is 16 residues long.

The rearrangement uses TRBV20-1 and TRBJ1-2; D not resolved. This CDR3 region has 13 residues. Trimming took 3 bases from V and 2 from J, leaving 10 bases between them. CDR1 DFQATT and CDR2 SNEGSKA come from the germline V gene (reference sequence). The CDR3 loop reads CSASSMENYGYTF. Here the CDR3 DNA reads TGCAGTGCTAGTTCGATGGAGAACTATGGCTACACCTTC.

The genes are TRBV7-6 and TRBJ2-2; unclear D gene. Germline CDR1 is SGHVS and CDR2 is FNYEAQ. Trimming pared 5 bases from V and 10 bases from J, leaving 14 bases between. The CDR3 runs 13 residues. DNA of the CDR3: TGTGCCAGCAGCAATGACATAACCCTGGAGCTGTTTTTT. Amino acid sequence: CASSNDITLELFF.

The V gene is TRBV10-3, the J gene TRBJ1-1; possibly TRBD1 for D (5 bases). Germline lookup yields CDR1 ENHRY and CDR2 SYGVKD. The V end was cut by 4 bases, the J end by 1 base, with 10 bases between. The CDR3 is 14 residues long. The CDR3 loop reads CAISGTPRNTEAFF. The CDR3 DNA reads TGTGCCATCAGTGGGACACCAAGGAACACTGAAGCTTTCTTT.

This chain links TRBV9 with TRBJ1-1; 8 nucleotides agree with TRBD1. Germline V gene data show CDR1 as SGDLS and CDR2 as YYNGEE. The V and J ends lost 3 bases and 10 bases, in that order; junction bases with no gene match: 5. This CDR3 has 12 residues. For the CDR3, the DNA is TGTGCCAGCAGCGCCCGTACAGGGGGAGCTTTCTTT. Amino acids: CASSARTGGAFF.

The chain combines TRBV5-4 with TRBJ1-2; tentatively, D is TRBD1 (5 bases). V was shortened by 6 bases and J by 5 bases, with 17 bases between the two germline ends. Germline assignment: CDR1 SGHNT and CDR2 YYREEE (reference sequence). This CDR3 is built from 14 residues. The CDR3 here is CASTKGPLVYGYTF. CDR3 nucleotide sequence: TGTGCCAGCACCAAGGGGCCACTGGTGTATGGCTACACCTTC.

V and J are TRBV7-9 and TRBJ2-7; 12 nucleotides line up with TRBD2. The germline V gene has CDR1 SEHNR and CDR2 FQNEAQ (reference sequence). V was clipped by 3 bases and J by 7 bases; unmatched bases: 7. The CDR3 is made up of 15 amino acids. The CDR3 bases are TGTGCCAGCAGCTTTTGGACTAGCGGGGCGGGGGAGCAGTACTTC. It codes for CASSFWTSGAGEQYF.

This clone occurred once. The chain has TRBV5-1 and TRBJ1-6, with D tentatively TRBD1 (5 bases). The V gene's germline CDR1 is SGHRS and CDR2 YFSETQ. CDR3 length equals 15 residues. V lost 0 bases and J 10 bases, leaving 14 bases between the germline ends. The CDR3 coding sequence is TGCGCCAGCAGCTTGGGGGGGGAGGTTTTCTCACCCCTCCACTTT. The encoded protein is CASSLGGEVFSPLHF. Full variable domain (rest looked up from reference TRBV5-1 and TRBJ1-6): KAGVTQTPRYLIKTRGQQVTLSCSPISGHRSVSWYQQTPGQGLQFLFEYFSETQRNKGNFPGRFSGRQFSNSRSEMNVSTLELGDSALYLCASSLGGEVFSPLHFGNGTRLTVT.